The following is a T cell receptor beta chain sequence with its context. Its antigen is still unknown. Trimming pared 0 bases from V and 7 bases from J, leaving 13 bases between. Germline V lookup: CDR1 SGHTA, CDR2 FQGNSA. The CDR3 consists of 15 residues. The entry originates in a study of PD-1 blockade in classical Hodgkin lymphoma. General study points: Newly diagnosed patients reportedly trailed healthy donors in baseline TCR diversity.

The data were produced by immunoSEQ multiplex PCR, yet TCRdb's version contains in-frame clones alone and is incomplete. The sample records approximately 21,000 clones, approximately 90% being singletons. Time point reported: newly diagnosed, previously untreated cHL patient sample. Magnetic negative selection served to purify CD4+ T cells out of PBMCs that had been thawed. Acting as the comparison were PBMCs from newly diagnosed, untreated classical Hodgkin lymphoma. V is TRBV7-2 and J is TRBJ1-5; weak D call: TRBD1 (6 bases). The receptor was isolated from a human donor with classical Hodgkin lymphoma. Sequenced material: CD4+ T cells from blood. CDR3 region: CASSLAGQKGQPQHF. The CDR3 DNA reads as TGTGCCAGCAGCTTAGCTGGACAGAAAGGACAGCCCCAGCATTTT.